The 22 T cell receptor beta chains presented below share a single source sample, sequenced in a study of T cell responses to AZD1222 COVID-19 vaccine. Assay: immunoSEQ multiplex PCR; the TCRdb copy retains only in-frame clones and omits some. Among around 100,000 clones listed, 90% to 95% were seen once. The sequencing here drew on peripheral blood, taken on day 0 of AZD1222 vaccination. Source of these receptors: an adult in good health.

This chain joins TRBV28 and TRBJ2-7; 11 positions agree with TRBD1. The CDR3 is 13 residues long. Germline V gene sequence: CDR1 MDHEN, CDR2 SYDVKM. Germline trimming cut 8 bases from V and 7 bases from J; bases unmatched to any gene: 7. CDR3 amino acids: CASFRDRGIEQYF. The CDR3, as DNA: TGTGCCAGCTTCCGGGACAGGGGGATAGAGCAGTACTTC.

The chain couples TRBV7-2 to TRBJ1-2, with D possibly being TRBD1 (6 bases). Trimming removed 1 base from V and 4 bases from J, with 10 bases in between. There are 14 residues in the CDR3. Germline lookup yields CDR1 SGHTA and CDR2 FQGNSA. The CDR3 sequence: CASSLDRTVYGYTF. CDR3 DNA sequence: TGTGCCAGCAGCTTAGACCGGACAGTCTATGGCTACACCTTC.

This chain links TRBV6-5 with TRBJ2-7, with a possible D match to TRBD1 (6 bases). This CDR3 spans 14 amino acids. Trimming took off 6 bases at V and 6 bases at J, with 18 bases between the two ends. Germline CDR1 MNHEY, CDR2 SVGAGI. CDR3 residues: CASRDTGYGGEQYF. DNA of the CDR3: TGTGCCAGCAGGGACACAGGGTACGGCGGCGAGCAGTACTTC.

This chain's CDR3 is CASSQGPSRVYEQYF. CDR3 coding DNA: TGCGCCAGCAGCCAAGGGCCTAGCCGAGTCTACGAGCAGTACTTC. This chain connects TRBV4-1 to TRBJ2-7, with D perhaps matching TRBD2 (5 bases). CDR3 length: 15 amino acids. The germline V gene encodes CDR1 MGHRA and CDR2 YSYEKL. With 1 base removed from V and 3 bases from J, the gap between germline ends came to 13 bases.

A single count supports this clone. The rearrangement uses TRBV27 and TRBJ2-5; 12 bases line up with TRBD1. The CDR3 is 16 amino acids. The V segment lost 4 bases and the J segment 2 bases; nucleotides outside the gene matches: 5. Germline V CDR1 and CDR2: MNHEY, SMNVEV (reference sequence). The CDR3 nucleotides are TGTGCCAGCAGTTCTGGGACAGGGGGCTTACAAGAGACCCAGTACTTC. Protein sequence: CASSSGTGGLQETQYF.

The chain joins TRBV3-1 (or the pseudogene TRBV3-2) to TRBJ2-7; TRBD1 matches at 11 bases. Looked up from germline, CDR1 is LGHDT and CDR2 is YNNKEL (reference sequence). J was trimmed by 4 bases and V by 5 bases; bases with no gene match: 4. CDR3 length equals 14 residues. The CDR3 DNA follows: TGTGCCAGCAGCGGCGGACAGGGGGCTTACGAGCAGTACTTC. Protein: CASSGGQGAYEQYF.

This clone was seen a handful of times. The chain uses TRBV5-1 and TRBJ2-7, with TRBD1 as a possible D gene (6 bases). The V end lost 4 bases, the J end lost 2 bases, and 13 bases lay between the germline ends. The V gene's germline CDR1 is SGHRS and CDR2 YFSETQ. There are 14 residues in the CDR3. The DNA for the CDR3 is TGCGCCAGCAGCCCCGGGACACCAACCTACGAGCAGTACTTC. Encoded protein: CASSPGTPTYEQYF.

For the CDR3, the DNA is TGTGCCAGCAGCTTAAGACTAGCGGGAGGAGAGACCCAGTACTTC. Translation: CASSLRLAGGETQYF. The chain combines TRBV7-3 with TRBJ2-5; TRBD2 matches 13 bases. Germline assignment: CDR1 SGHTA and CDR2 FQGTGA. The V segment lost 1 base and the J segment 4 bases; nucleotides outside the gene matches: 0. This CDR3 region has 15 residues.

The chain combines TRBV12-3 or TRBV12-4 with TRBJ1-1; D is undetermined. Trimming left V 6 bases short and J 1 base short, with 9 bases between. The CDR3 has 13 amino acids. The CDR3 loop reads CASSRVQNTEAFF. The CDR3 nucleotides are TGTGCCAGCAGCCGAGTCCAGAACACTGAAGCTTTCTTT.

The rearrangement uses TRBV30 and TRBJ1-2; D is perhaps TRBD1 (6 bases). The length of the CDR3 is 12 residues. In germline, CDR1 is GTSNPN, CDR2 SVGIG (reference sequence). V dropped 8 bases and J dropped 7 bases, with 17 bases sitting between them. The CDR3 region has the DNA TGTGCCGGGCGTACGGGGGCGGGTGGCTACACCTTC. It translates to CAGRTGAGGYTF. The whole variable domain, remainder taken from reference TRBV30 and TRBJ1-2, is SQTIHQWPATLVQPVGSPLSLECTVEGTSNPNLYWYRQAAGRGLQLLFYSVGIGQISSEVPQNLSASRPQDRQFILSSKKLLLSDSGFYLCAGRTGAGGYTFGSGTRLTVV.

The rearrangement links TRBV6-5 to TRBJ1-1; D is unresolved. V was cut by 5 bases and J by 4 bases, with 14 bases left in between. The CDR3 has 14 amino acids. Germline lookup yields CDR1 MNHEY and CDR2 SVGAGI. CDR3 amino acids: CASSTKGGSTEAFF. In DNA form, the CDR3 reads TGTGCCAGCAGTACCAAGGGCGGATCCACTGAAGCTTTCTTT.

This chain uses TRBV6-5 with TRBJ1-2; no firm D call. V lost 0 bases and J lost 2, with 10 bases in between. The CDR3 is made up of 15 amino acids. Germline lookup yields CDR1 MNHEY and CDR2 SVGAGI. This chain's CDR3 is CASSYSSQSNYGYTF. The CDR3 nucleotides read TGTGCCAGCAGTTACTCGAGCCAATCCAACTATGGCTACACCTTC.

The chain has TRBV11-2 and TRBJ1-4; unclear D gene. Germline assignment: CDR1 SGHAT and CDR2 FQNNGV. The CDR3 sequence is 12 residues long. Trimming took off 3 bases at V and 7 bases at J, with 6 bases between the two ends. The CDR3 DNA reads as TGTGCCAGCAGCTTCCGTAGTGAAAAACTGTTTTTT. Translation: CASSFRSEKLFF.

This sequence joins TRBV19 and TRBJ2-2, with TRBD2 matching 14 bases. Trimming took 6 bases from V and 6 from J; bases not matched to a gene: 3. Germline V gene sequence: CDR1 LNHDA, CDR2 SQIVND (reference sequence). The CDR3 contains 15 residues. CDR3 bases: TGTGCCAGTAGAGGGACTAGCGGGAGTTCCGGGGAGCTGTTTTTT. Residues: CASRGTSGSSGELFF.

This clone was observed once. This chain connects TRBV3-1 (or the pseudogene TRBV3-2) to TRBJ2-1; the D call may be TRBD1 or TRBD2 (5 bases each). CDR3 length equals 16 residues. Trimming pared 1 base from V and 8 bases from J, leaving 18 bases between. CDR1 and CDR2 (germline): LGHDT, YNNKEL (reference sequence). CDR3 DNA sequence: TGTGCCAGCAGCCAAGCTACCAAGGGCAGGGACCATGAGCAGTTCTTC. It specifies CASSQATKGRDHEQFF.

The CDR3 coding sequence is TGTGCCAGCAGCTTGGGAGGCAGGCGGAACACTGAAGCTTTCTTT. It is translated as CASSLGGRRNTEAFF. The chain has TRBV5-6 and TRBJ1-1; D gene unclear. The ends were cut back, 0 bases at V and 1 base at J, with 10 bases in the middle. CDR3 length equals 15 residues. CDR1 SGHDT and CDR2 YYEEEE come from the germline V gene.

The CDR3 loop reads CASSASYEQYF. For the CDR3, the DNA is TGTGCCAGCAGCGCTTCCTACGAGCAGTACTTC. The chain carries TRBV7-2 and TRBJ2-7; D unclear. The CDR3 has 11 residues. V was clipped by 5 bases and J by 1 base, with 3 bases between them. Germline V gene sequence: CDR1 SGHTA, CDR2 FQGNSA.

The chain carries TRBV5-1 and TRBJ2-2; D is possibly TRBD1 (6 bases). CDR3 size: 18 residues. V lost 4 bases, J lost 6 bases, and 25 bases lay in between. Per germline, CDR1 SGHRS and CDR2 YFSETQ. For the CDR3, the DNA is TGCGCCAGCAGCCTCCAGGGGTCGAACTTTTTCGGAGCCGGGGAGCTGTTTTTT. As protein: CASSLQGSNFFGAGELFF. Based on the CDR3 plus reference TRBV5-1 and TRBJ2-2, the full variable domain is KAGVTQTPRYLIKTRGQQVTLSCSPISGHRSVSWYQQTPGQGLQFLFEYFSETQRNKGNFPGRFSGRQFSNSRSEMNVSTLELGDSALYLCASSLQGSNFFGAGELFFGEGSRLTVL.

This chain uses TRBV19 with TRBJ1-2, with a weak D call TRBD1 (6 bases). Trimming pared 5 bases from V and 4 bases from J, leaving 11 bases between. The germline CDR1 and CDR2 sequences are LNHDA and SQIVND (reference sequence). This CDR3 has 13 amino acids. Here the CDR3 DNA reads TGTGCCAGTAGTCAGGGGTCTAGCTATGGCTACACCTTC. The encoded protein is CASSQGSSYGYTF. Combining the CDR3 with reference TRBV19 and TRBJ1-2 gives the whole variable domain DGGITQSPKYLFRKEGQNVTLSCEQNLNHDAMYWYRQDPGQGLRLIYYSQIVNDFQKGDIAEGYSVSREKKESFPLTVTSAQKNPTAFYLCASSQGSSYGYTFGSGTRLTVV.

The chain uses TRBV7-9 and TRBJ2-1, with TRBD2 matching over 13 bases. Germline assignment: CDR1 SEHNR and CDR2 FQNEAQ (reference sequence). The CDR3 covers 15 residues. V trimming: 4 bases; J trimming: 7 bases; junction bases outside the gene matches: 4. The CDR3 spells CASSWTSGSLNEQFF. The CDR3 nucleotides are TGTGCCAGCAGCTGGACTAGCGGGAGCTTGAATGAGCAGTTCTTC.

The rearrangement links TRBV4-3 to TRBJ2-7, with D perhaps being TRBD1 or TRBD2 (5 bases each). The V end lost 4 bases, the J end lost 3 bases, and 10 bases lay between the germline ends. The CDR3 runs to 13 residues. In germline, CDR1 is LGHNA, CDR2 YSLEER. The CDR3 spells CASSPGPSYEQYF. The CDR3 DNA follows: TGCGCCAGCAGCCCGGGACCAAGCTACGAGCAGTACTTC.

This chain uses TRBV4-3 with TRBJ2-7; TRBD2 aligns across 10 bases. The V gene end was trimmed by 4 bases and the J gene end by 4 bases; junction bases not matched to a gene: 7. The CDR3 is made up of 15 amino acids. Looked up from germline, CDR1 is LGHNA and CDR2 is YSLEER. Written as DNA, the CDR3 is TGCGCCAGCAGCCGAGGACTAGCGGTTTTATACGAGCAGTACTTC. Translated, it gives CASSRGLAVLYEQYF.